This T cell receptor beta chain came from a study of early T cells in non-severe SARS-CoV-2 infection. Background on the study: Sequencing of unsorted whole blood was done on bulk RNA, leaving chains unpaired.

Whole-study findings and limits: The study's VDJdb matching favored anti-spike CD8 responses and missed private and CD4 specificities.

Germline lookup yields CDR1 MNHEY and CDR2 SVGEGT. The CDR3 has 15 amino acids. Trimming cost V 2 bases and J 9 bases; bases outside gene matches: 9. Attachment of unique molecular identifiers to individual cDNA molecules was performed. TCRdb re-derived calls from the 5' RACE reads in MiXCR, one entry per CDR3 protein. The sample gives tens of thousands of distinct CDR3 sequences, about 10% of which show up once; approximately 4.1% is in the top ten. This clonotype occurred many times. The antigen remains undetermined. Sequencing was carried out using whole blood. The TCR sequence derives from an adult who was a healthcare worker with PCR-confirmed SARS-CoV-2 infection or an uninfected control (not recorded which). The V call is TRBV6-2 or TRBV6-3, the J call TRBJ2-1; 8 nucleotides line up with TRBD2. The CDR3 region has the DNA TGTGCCAGCAGTTACCCGGGTCCCCGGGGGGGTGAGCAGTTCTTC. Protein product: CASSYPGPRGGEQFF.